A single sample is the source of the 25 T cell receptor beta chains below, sequenced in a study of T cell responses to AZD1222 COVID-19 vaccine. Profiled with immunoSEQ multiplex PCR; TCRdb holds only in-frame clones, not every one. Among 120,000 to 150,000 clones listed, around nine tenths were seen once. This specimen was peripheral blood, taken on day 0 of AZD1222 vaccination. These receptors originate from an adult in good health.

V usage is TRBV19 and J usage is TRBJ1-1; tentative D call: TRBD1 (5 bases). V shed 3 bases and J shed 0 bases, with 17 bases lying between them. Germline values: CDR1 LNHDA, CDR2 SQIVND (reference sequence). The CDR3 runs to 17 residues. The CDR3 region is CASSITGRRLLNTEAFF. CDR3 sequence (DNA): TGTGCCAGTAGTATCACGGGACGCAGGCTATTGAACACTGAAGCTTTCTTT.

The rearrangement joins TRBV28 to TRBJ1-2; D unresolved. Between the trimmed V and J ends, which lost 2 bases and 8 bases, there was a span of 9 bases. CDR3 size: 12 residues. The germline gives CDR1 MDHEN, CDR2 SYDVKM. In nucleotides, the CDR3 is TGTGCCAGCAGTTTACTGGTTCAGGGCTACACCTTC. This sequence encodes CASSLLVQGYTF.

The CDR3 DNA reads TGCAGTGCTAGTGGGGAAGGGGTCGCCTACGAGCAGTACTTC. It codes for CSASGEGVAYEQYF. The J gene is TRBJ2-7, the V gene TRBV20-1, with D perhaps TRBD1 (5 bases). Germline values: CDR1 DFQATT, CDR2 SNEGSKA (reference sequence). V shed 3 bases and J shed 2 bases, with 14 bases lying between them. The CDR3 sequence is 14 residues long.

The rearrangement joins TRBV9 to TRBJ2-7, with D possibly being TRBD1 (6 bases). The CDR3 covers 13 residues. Trimming shortened V by 3 bases and J by 5 bases, and 12 bases separated the two germline ends. Germline V gene lookup returns CDR1 SGDLS and CDR2 YYNGEE. The CDR3 loop reads CASSEQGGNEQYF. In nucleotides, the CDR3 is TGTGCCAGCAGCGAACAGGGTGGGAACGAGCAGTACTTC.

This chain uses TRBV5-1 with TRBJ2-2; D remains ambiguous. The V end lost 0 bases, the J end lost 2 bases, and 5 bases lay between the germline ends. The germline CDR1 and CDR2 sequences are SGHRS and YFSETQ. The CDR3 is 14 residues long. The CDR3, as DNA: TGCGCCAGCAGCTTGGTAGAAAACACCGGGGAGCTGTTTTTT. Residues: CASSLVENTGELFF. The full variable domain, completed using reference TRBV5-1 and TRBJ2-2, is KAGVTQTPRYLIKTRGQQVTLSCSPISGHRSVSWYQQTPGQGLQFLFEYFSETQRNKGNFPGRFSGRQFSNSRSEMNVSTLELGDSALYLCASSLVENTGELFFGEGSRLTVL.

This clone came up a few times. The chain employs TRBV7-2 and TRBJ1-1; D might be TRBD1 (5 bases). The CDR3 covers 15 residues. Trimming pared 5 bases from V and 5 bases from J, leaving 18 bases between. Germline V lookup: CDR1 SGHTA, CDR2 FQGNSA. The CDR3 coding sequence is TGTGCCAGCAGCCCCTATATGGGGGGGAAGACTGAAGCTTTCTTT. It translates to CASSPYMGGKTEAFF.

The V and J genes are TRBV7-2 and TRBJ1-2, with 12 bases aligning to TRBD1. The CDR3 sequence is 15 residues long. V was clipped by 5 bases and J by 8 bases; unmatched bases: 9. Germline V CDR1 and CDR2: SGHTA, FQGNSA. The CDR3 reads CASSPRDRGREGYTF. In DNA form, the CDR3 reads TGTGCCAGCAGCCCGCGGGACAGGGGGCGCGAAGGCTACACCTTC.

The genes are TRBV7-8 and TRBJ2-7, with D perhaps TRBD2 (6 bases). Trimming took off 1 base at V and 6 bases at J, with 19 bases between the two ends. CDR3 size: 16 residues. CDR1 is SGHVS, CDR2 FQNEAQ, per germline. The CDR3 DNA reads TGTGCCAGCAGCTTAGTGGCGACTAGTCTCCGCGTCGAGCAGTACTTC. It codes for CASSLVATSLRVEQYF.

The chain uses TRBV9 and TRBJ2-5, with 12 bases that match TRBD2. The CDR3 is made up of 16 amino acids. Germline V gives CDR1 SGDLS, CDR2 YYNGEE. Germline trimming cut 0 bases from V and 0 bases from J; bases unmatched to any gene: 0. The CDR3 DNA reads as TGTGCCAGCAGCGTAGGGACTAGCGGGAACCAAGAGACCCAGTACTTC. This encodes CASSVGTSGNQETQYF.

The chain links TRBV27 to TRBJ1-6; D remains unclear. Deletions cut 3 bases from V and 2 bases from J, with 32 bases between. The CDR3 runs 23 residues. CDR1 MNHEY and CDR2 SMNVEV come from the germline V gene (reference sequence). CDR3 DNA: TGTGCCAGCAGTTTGGAGGACCCTGTTCAAAGAAGATGGAGCTTAACCTATAATTCACCCCTCCACTTT. Translating it yields CASSLEDPVQRRWSLTYNSPLHF.

The genes are TRBV27 and TRBJ2-6, with TRBD1 identical over 7 bases. This CDR3 is 16 amino acids long. Germline lookup yields CDR1 MNHEY and CDR2 SMNVEV (reference sequence). The trim removed 5 bases at V and 8 bases at J, leaving 12 bases unmatched. CDR3 nucleotides: TGTGCCAGCAGTCACCAGACAGGGACGTGGACCAACGTCCTGACTTTC. It codes for CASSHQTGTWTNVLTF.

This sequence joins TRBV29-1 and TRBJ2-7; TRBD1 or TRBD2 may be the D gene (5 bases each). Germline CDR1 reads SQVTM; CDR2 reads ANQGSEA. The germline V and J ends were trimmed by 3 bases and 6 bases, with 12 bases remaining between them. The CDR3 covers 12 residues. The CDR3 here is CSVEPGTGEQYF. The CDR3 nucleotides are TGCAGCGTTGAGCCGGGGACGGGCGAGCAGTACTTC.

This clone was seen only once. The CDR3 nucleotides read TGTGCCAGCATAAGCACAGATACGCAGTATTTT. Its protein is CASISTDTQYF. V is TRBV9 and J is TRBJ2-3; D is ambiguous. The CDR3 totals 11 residues. Trimming removed 6 bases from V and 0 bases from J, with 2 bases in between. The germline V gene encodes CDR1 SGDLS and CDR2 YYNGEE.

The chain uses TRBV3-1 (or the pseudogene TRBV3-2) and TRBJ2-5; D gene unclear. Germline CDR1 is LGHDT and CDR2 is YNNKEL (reference sequence). This CDR3 has 12 residues. Trimming took off 6 bases at V and 2 bases at J, with 7 bases between the two ends. CDR3 amino acids: CASRGFQETQYF. The CDR3 DNA reads TGTGCCAGCAGGGGGTTTCAAGAGACCCAGTACTTC.

The chain is built from TRBV10-3 and TRBJ1-2; possibly TRBD1 for D (6 bases). Germline-derived CDR1 and CDR2 are ENHRY and SYGVKD. The V end lost 7 bases, the J end lost 7 bases, and 19 bases lay between the germline ends. The length of the CDR3 is 14 residues. The CDR3 loop is CAITEGVGTFGYTF. The CDR3 DNA sequence: TGTGCCATCACCGAGGGGGTGGGTACTTTTGGCTACACCTTC.

V is TRBV6-5 and J is TRBJ1-2; D is uncertain. In germline, CDR1 is MNHEY, CDR2 SVGAGI. The CDR3 runs 15 residues. V gave up 4 bases and J gave up 8 bases, with 20 bases separating them. The CDR3: CASSSLWAPVRGYTF. In DNA form, the CDR3 reads TGTGCCAGCAGTTCCCTTTGGGCCCCGGTTAGGGGCTACACCTTC.

This clone was seen only a few times. The rearrangement links TRBV10-3 to TRBJ1-1; 8 bases line up with TRBD1. The length of the CDR3 is 14 residues. The V gene end was trimmed by 7 bases and the J gene end by 5 bases; junction bases not matched to a gene: 9. Germline V gene sequence: CDR1 ENHRY, CDR2 SYGVKD. CDR3 DNA sequence: TGTGCCATCAAAGGGACAGGCGGCGAAACTGAAGCTTTCTTT. It is translated as CAIKGTGGETEAFF.

The table lists this clone with a few counts. The J gene is TRBJ1-3, the V gene TRBV18; weak D call: TRBD1 (5 bases). The CDR3 contains 16 residues. Germline V gene lookup returns CDR1 KGHSH and CDR2 LQKENI. The V and J ends lost 3 bases and 6 bases respectively, with 18 bases between them. DNA for the CDR3: TGTGCCAGCTCACCTCAAACGGGGGTACTGGCAAACACCATATATTTT. This codes for CASSPQTGVLANTIYF.

This rearrangement joins TRBV7-9 to TRBJ2-5; 8 bases map to TRBD1. The ends lost 5 bases at V and 5 bases at J; junction bases unmatched: 7. CDR3 length: 14 residues. The germline V gene encodes CDR1 SEHNR and CDR2 FQNEAQ (reference sequence). The CDR3 bases are TGTGCCAGCAGCGTGCAGGGGGCCCTGGAGACCCAGTACTTC. It specifies CASSVQGALETQYF.

The V gene is TRBV29-1, the J gene TRBJ2-3; the match to TRBD2 covers 8 bases. The CDR3 covers 14 residues. Germline values: CDR1 SQVTM, CDR2 ANQGSEA. V lost 6 bases to trimming and J lost 3 bases; unmatched junction nucleotides: 8. The CDR3 bases are TGCAGCGTAACTAGGACTAGCTCTACAGATACGCAGTATTTT. Amino acids: CSVTRTSSTDTQYF.

V usage is TRBV29-1 and J usage is TRBJ2-2, with D perhaps TRBD2 (5 bases). Germline CDR1 and CDR2: SQVTM and ANQGSEA. This CDR3 is 12 amino acids long. V lost 2 bases, J lost 6 bases, and 7 bases lay in between. The CDR3, as DNA: TGCAGCGTTGAACCGGGATCCGGGGAGCTGTTTTTT. This sequence encodes CSVEPGSGELFF.

This chain links TRBV7-6 with TRBJ1-1; no clear D. The CDR3 sequence is 13 residues long. V was shortened by 5 bases and J by 2 bases, with 9 bases between the two germline ends. The germline V gene has CDR1 SGHVS and CDR2 FNYEAQ. CDR3 sequence: CASSRLGNTEAFF. The CDR3 DNA reads as TGTGCCAGCAGCCGCCTAGGAAACACTGAAGCTTTCTTT.

V and J are TRBV5-6 and TRBJ1-3; no clear D. The ends were cut back, 0 bases at V and 0 bases at J, with 4 bases in the middle. In germline, CDR1 is SGHDT, CDR2 YYEEEE. The CDR3 has 14 residues. The CDR3 DNA is TGTGCCAGCAGCTTGGACCCCTCTGGAAACACCATATATTTT. Encoded protein: CASSLDPSGNTIYF.

This chain joins TRBV7-2 and TRBJ1-5, with unresolved D. Germline CDR1 reads SGHTA; CDR2 reads FQGNSA. Trimming took off 8 bases at V and 2 bases at J, with 10 bases between the two ends. The CDR3 covers 13 residues. In DNA, the CDR3 is TGTGCCAGCGGGATTCGGGGCAATCAGCCCCAGCATTTT. It translates to CASGIRGNQPQHF.

V gene TRBV29-1 combines with J gene TRBJ1-2; 9 nucleotides line up with TRBD1. The CDR3 is 15 amino acids. V was clipped by 5 bases and J by 8 bases; unmatched bases: 15. Germline-derived CDR1 and CDR2 are SQVTM and ANQGSEA. The CDR3 is CSVHKQGARSEGYTF. In DNA form, the CDR3 reads TGCAGCGTTCACAAACAGGGGGCGCGTTCCGAGGGCTACACCTTC.